The clone carrying this T cell receptor beta chain was detected only once. Trimming shortened V by 1 base and J by 7 bases, and 13 bases separated the two germline ends. Germline V lookup: CDR1 GTSNPN, CDR2 SVGIG (reference sequence). This CDR3 is built from 13 residues. Under the authors' procedure: Reference gene primer amplification gave nucleated cell count estimates. Data came from immunoSEQ multiplex PCR; TCRdb stores just in-frame clones and leaves some out. The DNA gave D and trimming, while V, J and clone size come from that table. The table has 90,000 to 130,000 clones, approximately 70% seen once; the top ten hold less than 10%. The data originate from a study of blood T cell repertoires in COVID-19. At the level of the study: There were acute and convalescent COVID-19 samples, and they came from the United States, Italy and Spain. T cells, B-cell-depleted T cells, or PBMCs supplied cDNA or gDNA.

Sequencing used peripheral blood. The V and J genes are TRBV30 and TRBJ1-2, with D perhaps TRBD1 (6 bases). The TCR was taken from a woman in her sixties or seventies with acute or convalescent COVID-19. The CDR3: CAWSAGGPGGYTF. The CDR3 nucleotides read TGTGCCTGGAGTGCGGGGGGGCCAGGTGGCTACACCTTC. The full variable domain, its missing parts supplied by reference TRBV30 and TRBJ1-2, is SQTIHQWPATLVQPVGSPLSLECTVEGTSNPNLYWYRQAAGRGLQLLFYSVGIGQISSEVPQNLSASRPQDRQFILSSKKLLLSDSGFYLCAWSAGGPGGYTFGSGTRLTVV.